The 22 T cell receptor beta chains reported below all come from one sample, sequenced in a study of spatial heterogeneity in lung cancer. The study's findings and limits: How many expanded intratumoral alpha and beta TCRs were present tracked the tumor mutation count, which was a count of nonsynonymous mutations.

Their cognate antigens are unknown. TCRdb itself ran the 5' RACE reads through MiXCR, one entry per CDR3 protein. Of some 100,000 distinct CDR3 sequences in the sample, 4.4% were seen once. Time point specified: sample taken at primary tumor resection. The sequencing here drew on lung tumor tissue, taken at surgery. These receptors were taken from a male donor with early-stage non-small cell lung cancer.

In its sample, this clonotype was seen a few times. This chain uses TRBV12-3 or TRBV12-4 with TRBJ2-1; D perhaps matches TRBD2 (6 bases). Trimming cost V 7 bases and J 10 bases, with 14 bases left between them. The length of the CDR3 is 12 residues. CDR3 in amino acids: CASTGKAGEQFF. The DNA for the CDR3 is TGTGCCAGCACCGGAAAGGCGGGGGAGCAGTTCTTC.

This clonotype was counted at least ten times. The chain links TRBV5-1 to TRBJ2-5; D might be TRBD1 or TRBD2, each matching 5 bases. The CDR3 runs to 17 residues. V was pared by 4 bases and J by 1 base, with 20 bases between. The V gene's germline CDR1 is SGHRS and CDR2 YFSETQ. Here the CDR3 reads CASSLGRLGRSQETQYF. Written as DNA, the CDR3 is TGCGCCAGCAGCCTGGGACGTTTGGGCCGATCCCAAGAGACCCAGTACTTC.

In its sample, this clonotype was seen many times. V gene TRBV24-1 combines with J gene TRBJ2-3, with TRBD1 as a possible D gene (5 bases). Germline CDR1 and CDR2: KGHDR and SFDVKD. Trimming stripped 5 bases from V and 4 bases from J, with 9 bases between. This CDR3 is built from 13 residues. The CDR3 DNA reads TGTGCCACCAGTGGTGGGGCTCCAGATACGCAGTATTTT. Its protein product is CATSGGAPDTQYF.

This clonotype has ten or more counts. The gene calls are TRBV19 and TRBJ2-6; no clear D. The CDR3 consists of 14 residues. The germline V gene has CDR1 LNHDA and CDR2 SQIVND (reference sequence). Trimming removed 4 bases from V and 2 bases from J, with 6 bases in between. The CDR3 sequence is CASSTIPGANVLTF. CDR3 coding DNA: TGTGCCAGTAGTACCATCCCTGGGGCCAACGTCCTGACTTTC.

The genes are TRBV7-9 and TRBJ2-7; D remains unclear. The ends were cut back, 5 bases at V and 3 bases at J, with 5 bases in the middle. CDR1 is SEHNR, CDR2 FQNEAQ, per germline (reference sequence). The CDR3 totals 11 residues. In DNA form, the CDR3 reads TGTGCCAGCAGCCTGGACTACGAGCAGTACTTC. Its translation: CASSLDYEQYF.

The table lists this clonotype with many counts. The chain uses TRBV4-1 and TRBJ2-5, with TRBD2 matching over 7 bases. The CDR3 length is 15 residues. Germline values: CDR1 MGHRA, CDR2 YSYEKL. J gave up 7 bases and V 0 bases, and 8 bases lay outside the gene matches. CDR3 residues: CASSQDPSSGATQYF. The CDR3 coding sequence is TGCGCCAGCAGCCAAGATCCGTCTAGCGGCGCGACCCAGTACTTC.

This clonotype was seen ten or more times. This chain links TRBV6-1 with TRBJ2-2, with D unresolved. Germline CDR1 and CDR2: MNHNS and SASEGT. This CDR3 comprises 13 residues. V lost 1 base and J 3 bases, leaving 3 bases between the germline ends. CDR3 residues: CASSEDYTGELFF. Written as DNA, the CDR3 is TGTGCCAGCAGTGAAGATTACACCGGGGAGCTGTTTTTT.

This clonotype was found a few times. This chain uses TRBV7-6 with TRBJ1-5; D not resolved. Germline V gene data show CDR1 as SGHVS and CDR2 as FNYEAQ. CDR3 size: 12 residues. Trimming removed 5 bases at V and 9 bases at J, with 11 bases between. CDR3 bases: TGTGCCAGCAGCCTGAACTCTGGGCCCCAGCATTTT. This translates into CASSLNSGPQHF.

This clonotype was detected ten times or more. J is TRBJ1-4 and V is TRBV20-1; D perhaps matches TRBD1 (5 bases). V lost 6 bases, J lost 7 bases, and 18 bases lay in between. The CDR3 runs 14 residues. Per the germline V gene, CDR1 is DFQATT and CDR2 is SNEGSKA (reference sequence). Written as DNA, the CDR3 is TGCAGTGCCAAACCGGGACTCCCACTTGAAAAACTGTTTTTT. This codes for CSAKPGLPLEKLFF.

This clonotype was seen many times. The chain links TRBV7-8 to TRBJ2-4, with TRBD1 matching over 8 bases. This CDR3 is 16 amino acids long. The junction had 10 bases not matched to a gene; V was cut back by 5 bases and J by 4 bases. Germline CDR1 SGHVS, CDR2 FQNEAQ. Written as DNA, the CDR3 is TGTGCCAGCAGCCTAGACAGGGGACGGGGGAAAAACATTCAGTACTTC. It is translated as CASSLDRGRGKNIQYF.

This clonotype was seen ten or more times. This chain connects TRBV28 to TRBJ2-5; 7 bases fit TRBD2. V dropped 8 bases and J dropped 5; count of bases not matched to a gene: 8. This CDR3 has 13 residues. Germline V gene sequence: CDR1 MDHEN, CDR2 SYDVKM. The CDR3: CASGVAGVETQYF. Written as DNA, the CDR3 is TGTGCCAGCGGCGTAGCGGGCGTCGAGACCCAGTACTTC.

This clonotype appeared many times. CDR3 sequence: CASRDSSTDTQYF. CDR3 in DNA: TGTGCCAGCAGGGACTCTAGCACAGATACGCAGTATTTT. V and J are TRBV14 and TRBJ2-3; a possible D gene is TRBD2 (5 bases). Germline V gene sequence: CDR1 SGHDN, CDR2 FVKESK. The CDR3 has 13 amino acids. The ends were cut back, 6 bases at V and 0 bases at J, with 7 bases in the middle.

This clonotype was observed at least ten times. The chain carries TRBV2 and TRBJ1-5; D unresolved. Germline-derived CDR1 and CDR2 are SNHLY and FYNNEI. The CDR3 spans 15 residues. Trimming took 8 bases from V and 1 from J, leaving 15 bases between them. The CDR3 protein is CASRPVGSSNQPQHF. CDR3 in DNA: TGTGCCAGCCGTCCGGTGGGCTCCAGCAATCAGCCCCAGCATTTT.

Many counts were recorded for this clonotype. The chain uses TRBV6-2 or TRBV6-3 and TRBJ1-5; 7 bases are shared with TRBD1. The V segment lost 6 bases and the J segment 4 bases; nucleotides outside the gene matches: 3. Germline V lookup: CDR1 MNHEY, CDR2 SVGEGT. The CDR3 spans 13 residues. The CDR3 DNA is TGTGCCAGCAGGAAGACAGGGAATCAGCCCCAGCATTTT. Translating gives CASRKTGNQPQHF.

This clonotype was counted many times. The chain recombines TRBV5-1 with TRBJ1-2; no firm D call. This CDR3 has 14 residues. V was pared by 1 base and J by 2 bases, with 9 bases between. The germline CDR1 and CDR2 sequences are SGHRS and YFSETQ. The CDR3 nucleotides are TGCGCCAGCAGCTTGAACGACGGAAACTATGGCTACACCTTC. Amino acid sequence: CASSLNDGNYGYTF. The variable domain in full, with the rest retrieved from reference TRBV5-1 and TRBJ1-2, is KAGVTQTPRYLIKTRGQQVTLSCSPISGHRSVSWYQQTPGQGLQFLFEYFSETQRNKGNFPGRFSGRQFSNSRSEMNVSTLELGDSALYLCASSLNDGNYGYTFGSGTRLTVV.

In this sample, this clonotype turned up a few times. The chain links TRBV5-1 to TRBJ1-1; D is ambiguous. The CDR3 sequence is 15 residues long. The V end lost 0 bases, the J end lost 0 bases, and 9 bases lay between the germline ends. Germline assignment: CDR1 SGHRS and CDR2 YFSETQ. The chain's CDR3 is CASSLDVLMNTEAFF. DNA of the CDR3: TGCGCCAGCAGCTTGGACGTGCTGATGAACACTGAAGCTTTCTTT.

This clonotype was found a few times. The chain links TRBV3-1 to TRBJ2-7; D could derive from TRBD1 or TRBD2 (6 bases each). Germline V gene data show CDR1 as LGHDT and CDR2 as YNNKEL (reference sequence). V was shortened by 3 bases and J by 2 bases, with 11 bases between the two germline ends. The CDR3 totals 14 residues. CDR3 region: CASSQGGSTYEQYF. DNA for the CDR3: TGTGCCAGCAGCCAGGGGGGCTCGACCTACGAGCAGTACTTC.

In this sample, this clonotype turned up a few times. The chain joins TRBV20-1 to TRBJ1-1; D gene uncertain. CDR1 is DFQATT, CDR2 SNEGSKA, per germline (reference sequence). The germline V and J ends were trimmed by 6 bases and 5 bases, with 13 bases remaining between them. The CDR3 has 12 residues. The CDR3 DNA is TGCAGTGCCGCGCAGGTTCGGACTGAAGCTTTCTTT. Translation gives CSAAQVRTEAFF.

Ten or more counts support this clonotype. An end of the junction differs from the germline gene, which may be a read error. The chain links TRBV6-1 to TRBJ2-4; unclear D gene. Germline CDR1 is MNHNS and CDR2 is SASEGT. This CDR3 region has 12 residues. The CDR3 region has the DNA TGTGCCAGCAGTGACCGCGAAGGGCGCTTTAACTTC. It yields the protein CASSDREGRFNF.

The rearrangement uses TRBV6-1 and TRBJ2-4, with D possibly matching TRBD1 (6 bases). V shed 7 bases and J shed 7 bases, with 17 bases lying between them. This CDR3 comprises 14 residues. CDR1 and CDR2 (germline): MNHNS, SASEGT. CDR3 sequence: CASTGAATLNIQYF. In DNA form, the CDR3 reads TGTGCCAGCACAGGGGCGGCCACGTTGAACATTCAGTACTTC.

There are many counts of this clonotype. This rearrangement joins TRBV29-1 to TRBJ2-1, with 10 bases matching TRBD1. The CDR3 consists of 15 residues. Germline values: CDR1 SQVTM, CDR2 ANQGSEA. V lost 5 bases and J lost 7; bases outside the gene matches: 11. DNA for the CDR3: TGCAGCGTTTCCGGGGGGGACAGGGGCCGAAATGAGCAGTTCTTC. Protein sequence: CSVSGGDRGRNEQFF.

This clonotype was recorded a few times. The chain combines TRBV3-1 with TRBJ1-4; 10 bases align to TRBD1. The V gene's germline CDR1 is LGHDT and CDR2 YNNKEL (reference sequence). There are 14 residues in the CDR3. With 3 bases clipped from V and 6 bases from J, the junction kept 1 base outside the gene matches. CDR3 residues: CASSQTGGYEKLFF. DNA for the CDR3: TGTGCCAGCAGCCAGACAGGGGGCTATGAAAAACTGTTTTTT.